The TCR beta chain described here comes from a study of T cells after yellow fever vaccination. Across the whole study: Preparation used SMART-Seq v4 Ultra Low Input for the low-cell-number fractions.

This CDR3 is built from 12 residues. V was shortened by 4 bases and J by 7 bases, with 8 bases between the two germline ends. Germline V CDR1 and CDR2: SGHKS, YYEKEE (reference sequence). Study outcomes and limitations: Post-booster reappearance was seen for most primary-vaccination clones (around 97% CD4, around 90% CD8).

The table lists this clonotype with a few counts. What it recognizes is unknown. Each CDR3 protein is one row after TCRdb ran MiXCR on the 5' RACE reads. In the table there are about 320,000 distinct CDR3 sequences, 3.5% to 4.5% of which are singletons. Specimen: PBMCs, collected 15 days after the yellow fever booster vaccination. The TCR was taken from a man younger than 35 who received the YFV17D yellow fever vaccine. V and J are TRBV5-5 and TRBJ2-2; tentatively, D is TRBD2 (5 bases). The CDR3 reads CASSLRGGELFF. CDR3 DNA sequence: TGTGCCAGCAGCCTTCGGGGCGGGGAGCTGTTTTTT.